This T cell receptor beta chain is from a study of T cell clones after liver transplantation. Study-level information: Immunosuppression withdrawal was tried within 2 years after liver transplantation in this trial.

TCRdb keeps only in-frame clones here, not all; method: immunoSEQ multiplex PCR. The sample records around 100,000 clones, 82% being singletons. Germline-derived CDR1 and CDR2 are WNHNN and SYGVQD (reference sequence). The CDR3 is made up of 13 amino acids. Germline trimming cut 8 bases from V and 5 bases from J; bases unmatched to any gene: 3. The starting material was CD4+ T cells from blood, obtained before liver transplant. The TCR sequence derives from a human donor who received a liver transplant. The J gene is TRBJ2-2, the V gene TRBV10-1; 9 nucleotides agree with TRBD1. Written as DNA, the CDR3 is TGCGCCAGCGCGACAGGGGGGACCGGGGAGCTGTTTTTT. Protein product: CASATGGTGELFF.